This entry describes one T cell receptor (beta chain). These data belong to a study of blood T cell repertoires in COVID-19. Study-level background: The cDNA or gDNA used as material had been derived from T cells, B-cell-depleted T cells, or PBMCs.

Per germline, CDR1 SGHTA and CDR2 FQGNSA. The junction had 4 bases not matched to a gene; V was cut back by 5 bases and J by 4 bases. The CDR3 has 14 amino acids. Study processing details: Estimation of nucleated cell counts was performed using reference gene primer amplification. Assay used: immunoSEQ multiplex PCR; TCRdb lists only in-frame clones, some missing. V and J calls and clone size are given by that table; D and trimming were obtained from the DNA. This sample has 150,000 to 180,000 clones, with approximately 80% found just once. This receptor was identified in a woman aged 45-65 years with acute or convalescent COVID-19. The rearrangement links TRBV7-2 to TRBJ1-5; 8 bases fit TRBD1. The sequencing sample was made of peripheral blood. In DNA, the CDR3 is TGTGCCAGCAGCGAGGGACAGGCAAATCAGCCCCAGCATTTT. This sequence encodes CASSEGQANQPQHF.